This entry lists 16 T cell receptor beta chains sequenced from one sample in a study of T-cell memory formation after mild COVID-19. TCRdb re-derived calls from the 5' RACE reads in MiXCR, one entry per CDR3 protein. The top ten hold 20% to 25% of the sample, which has hundreds of thousands of distinct CDR3 sequences, around a fifth seen once. The sample was PBMCs or a T cell subset sorted from them (not recorded which). The receptors shown here come from a man aged 18 to 30 who had mild COVID-19 (a few samples of this study predate the infection). Cell type and time point are not known.

CDR3 sequence reads: CSVEDYYGYTF. CDR3 coding DNA: TGCAGCGTTGAAGACTACTATGGCTACACCTTC. The rearrangement joins TRBV29-1 to TRBJ1-2; D is unclear. CDR3 length: 11 residues. The ends were cut back, 0 bases at V and 3 bases at J, with 2 bases in the middle. Germline loops: CDR1 SQVTM, CDR2 ANQGSEA.

This clonotype was counted a few times. J is TRBJ2-1 and V is TRBV7-8, with a tentative D call TRBD1 (6 bases). The CDR3 runs to 15 residues. V lost 5 bases and J lost 4, with 15 bases in between. CDR1 is SGHVS, CDR2 FQNEAQ, per germline. The CDR3 is CASSVTGPPYNEQFF. Written as DNA, the CDR3 is TGTGCCAGCAGCGTCACAGGGCCTCCATACAATGAGCAGTTCTTC. Complete variable domain (other parts from reference TRBV7-8 and TRBJ2-1): GAGVSQSPRYKVAKRGQDVALRCDPISGHVSLFWYQQALGQGPEFLTYFQNEAQLDKSGLPSDRFFAERPEGSVSTLKIQRTQQEDSAVYLCASSVTGPPYNEQFFGPGTRLTVL.

This rearrangement joins TRBV7-2 to TRBJ2-7; TRBD2 aligns across 7 bases. The germline V gene encodes CDR1 SGHTA and CDR2 FQGNSA. Trimming cost V 1 base and J 4 bases; bases outside gene matches: 10. The CDR3 consists of 16 residues. In DNA form, the CDR3 reads TGTGCCAGCAGCTTAGGACCGCCTGGGGGGGGATACGAGCAGTACGTC. Translation gives CASSLGPPGGGYEQYV.

The V call is TRBV6-9, the J call TRBJ1-4, with TRBD1 matching over 10 bases. Trimming cost V 4 bases and J 5 bases; bases outside gene matches: 7. The CDR3 contains 16 residues. Germline V gives CDR1 MNHGY, CDR2 SVAAGI. The CDR3 loop is CASSLRTGQGNEKLFF. The CDR3 region has the DNA TGTGCCAGCAGTTTACGGACGGGACAGGGGAATGAAAAACTGTTTTTT.

The J gene is TRBJ2-7, the V gene TRBV6-5, with D perhaps TRBD1 or TRBD2 (5 bases each). Germline V gene lookup returns CDR1 MNHEY and CDR2 SVGAGI. V was shortened by 2 bases and J by 4 bases, with 15 bases between the two germline ends. This CDR3 comprises 15 residues. The CDR3: CASSYGPGPEYEQYF. The CDR3 nucleotides are TGTGCCAGCAGTTACGGCCCGGGACCTGAATACGAGCAGTACTTC.

The rearrangement uses TRBV12-3 or TRBV12-4 and TRBJ2-1; 9 bases are shared with TRBD1. J was trimmed by 6 bases and V by 6 bases; bases with no gene match: 9. CDR3 length: 15 residues. The CDR3 sequence is CASSSGTGYANEQFF. The CDR3 DNA reads TGTGCCAGCAGCTCCGGGACAGGGTACGCCAATGAGCAGTTCTTC.

This clonotype was recorded at least ten times. The junction departs from the called germline gene at one end, perhaps through a read error. V is TRBV7-9 and J is TRBJ1-1; D possibly corresponds to TRBD1 (5 bases). The CDR3 spans 12 residues. CDR1 is SEHNR, CDR2 FQNEAQ, per germline (reference sequence). CDR3 residues: CASSLQGAEAFF. The DNA of the CDR3 is TGCGCCAGCAGCTTGCAGGGCGCTGAAGCTTTCTTT.

This clonotype was seen a handful of times. The chain combines TRBV5-5 with TRBJ1-1, with 7 bases aligning to TRBD1. The germline CDR1 and CDR2 sequences are SGHKS and YYEKEE (reference sequence). The length of the CDR3 is 15 residues. V gave up 2 bases and J gave up 3 bases; unmatched junction bases: 7. Written as DNA, the CDR3 is TGTGCCAGCAGCTTAACGGGACAGAGCTACACTGAAGCTTTCTTT. This codes for CASSLTGQSYTEAFF.

This clonotype was found a few times. This CDR3 is CASSQRLATADTQYF. The CDR3 bases are TGTGCCAGCAGCCAACGGCTCGCGACAGCAGATACGCAGTATTTT. J is TRBJ2-3 and V is TRBV7-2; tentatively, D is TRBD1 (5 bases). V lost 5 bases to trimming and J lost 4 bases, with 16 bases between them. The CDR3 extends over 15 amino acids. Germline values: CDR1 SGHTA, CDR2 FQGNSA.

This clonotype was observed at least ten times. The chain has TRBV20-1 and TRBJ2-2; 9 nucleotides agree with TRBD2. Germline trimming cut 6 bases from V and 2 bases from J; bases unmatched to any gene: 10. The CDR3 contains 16 residues. The germline CDR1 and CDR2 sequences are DFQATT and SNEGSKA (reference sequence). For the CDR3, the DNA is TGCAGTGCATCCCTTAGCGGGGGTTATAACACCGGGGAGCTGTTTTTT. Protein: CSASLSGGYNTGELFF.

V and J are TRBV4-3 and TRBJ2-2; D might be TRBD1 (6 bases). The CDR3 sequence is 16 residues long. Trimming removed 0 bases at V and 1 base at J, with 9 bases between. Germline V lookup: CDR1 LGHNA, CDR2 YSLEER. The CDR3 loop is CASSQEGGQNTGELFF. The CDR3, as DNA: TGCGCCAGCAGCCAAGAAGGGGGACAGAACACCGGGGAGCTGTTTTTT.

J is TRBJ2-7 and V is TRBV7-9; 7 bases map to TRBD1. V shed 4 bases, J shed 3 bases, and the junction held 9 bases outside the gene matches. The length of the CDR3 is 15 residues. Germline CDR1 SEHNR, CDR2 FQNEAQ (reference sequence). This CDR3 is CASSSSGTAFYEQYF. The CDR3 coding sequence is TGTGCCAGCAGCTCGTCCGGGACAGCCTTCTACGAGCAGTACTTC. Using reference TRBV7-9 and TRBJ2-7 for the parts outside the CDR3, the full variable domain is DTGVSQNPRHKITKRGQNVTFRCDPISEHNRLYWYRQTLGQGPEFLTYFQNEAQLEKSRLLSDRFSAERPKGSFSTLEIQRTEQGDSAMYLCASSSSGTAFYEQYFGPGTRLTVT.

This clonotype was seen a handful of times. The chain is built from TRBV9 and TRBJ2-1, with D tentatively TRBD1 or TRBD2 (5 bases each). V shed 0 bases and J shed 9 bases, with 16 bases lying between them. The CDR3 has 15 residues. In germline, CDR1 is SGDLS, CDR2 YYNGEE. This chain's CDR3 is CASSVGVSGSGEQFF. The CDR3 DNA sequence: TGTGCCAGCAGCGTAGGAGTTTCAGGGAGTGGTGAGCAGTTCTTC.

This clonotype has only a few counts. The J gene is TRBJ2-1, the V gene TRBV4-1; no clear D gene. Per germline, CDR1 MGHRA and CDR2 YSYEKL. The ends were cut back, 0 bases at V and 8 bases at J, with 11 bases in the middle. The CDR3 sequence is 14 residues long. The CDR3 sequence: CASSQDLRADEQFF. CDR3 DNA: TGCGCCAGCAGCCAAGATCTCCGCGCGGATGAGCAGTTCTTC.

The genes are TRBV15 and TRBJ1-2, with TRBD1 matching over 10 bases. Germline V gene lookup returns CDR1 LNHNV and CDR2 YYDKDF (reference sequence). The CDR3 consists of 14 residues. J lost 6 bases, V lost 3 bases, and 4 bases had no gene match. The CDR3 is CATSSGQGVDGYTF. CDR3 in DNA: TGTGCCACCAGCAGTGGACAGGGGGTGGATGGCTACACCTTC.

The table lists this clonotype with a few counts. This chain connects TRBV12-3 or TRBV12-4 to TRBJ2-3; 12 bases are a match to TRBD2. CDR3 length: 19 residues. After removal of 2 bases from V and 2 bases from J, the junction contained 11 bases not matched to a gene. The DNA of the CDR3 is TGTGCCAGCAGTTTACGTCTCCGGACTAGCGGGACCAACACAGATACGCAGTATTTT. Its translation: CASSLRLRTSGTNTDTQYF.